The table lists the clone carrying this T cell receptor beta chain with a few counts. The CDR3 runs 14 residues. Losses at the gene ends were 0 bases for V and 8 bases for J; bases not matched to a gene: 7. Germline V gives CDR1 SQVTM, CDR2 ANQGSEA. This sample was included in a study of T-cell reconstitution after alpha-beta-depleted transplantation in children. Preparation of the TCRbeta library used unique molecular identifiers. Each CDR3 protein is one row after TCRdb ran MiXCR on the PCR reads. This table has around 400,000 distinct CDR3 sequences, roughly 11% appearing once. The source material was PBMCs from the stem cell graft donor, sampled from the stem cell graft. This TCR was recovered from a human donor who donated a stem cell graft to a child with acute myeloid leukemia. V gene TRBV29-1 combines with J gene TRBJ2-1; 7 nucleotides agree with TRBD2. CDR3 nucleotides: TGCAGCGTTGAAGATTTGACTAGCAGATATGAGCAGTTCTTC. This translates into CSVEDLTSRYEQFF.